The sample holds a few counts of the clone carrying this T cell receptor beta chain. One junction end does not reproduce the germline sequence, and a read error may be involved. The record originates from a study of blood T cell repertoires in COVID-19. Overall study context: Italy, Spain and the United States were the sources of the convalescent and acute COVID-19 samples.

CDR3 length equals 17 residues. Germline loops: CDR1 SGHDN, CDR2 FVKESK. Sequenced by immunoSEQ multiplex PCR; TCRdb stores in-frame clones only, minus some. The table lists under 200,000 clones, more than 65% of them singletons. This receptor was identified in a man in his fifties or sixties who had recovered from COVID-19. Sequencing was performed on PBMCs or T cells enriched from blood (not recorded which). The chain has TRBV14 and TRBJ1-1; 9 bases align to TRBD1. CDR3 loop: CASRQGDRDTPNTEAFF. CDR3 sequence (DNA): TGTGCCAGCAGGCAAGGGGACAGGGACACACCAAACACTGAAGCTTTCTTT.